The 24 T cell receptor beta chains presented below share a single source sample, sequenced in a study of T cell responses to AZD1222 COVID-19 vaccine. Produced via immunoSEQ multiplex PCR; TCRdb's table is partial and in-frame only. This table has about 130,000 clones, around 84% appearing once. Here the sequenced sample was peripheral blood, taken on day 0 of AZD1222 vaccination. All receptors come from an adult in good health.

The V call is TRBV28, the J call TRBJ1-3; TRBD1 matches 7 bases. CDR1 is MDHEN and CDR2 is SYDVKM in the germline V gene. The CDR3 totals 15 residues. The junction had 4 bases not matched to a gene; V was cut back by 3 bases and J by 2 bases. CDR3 coding DNA: TGTGCCAGCAGTTTTGGGACAGTGACTGGAAACACCATATATTTT. This gives the protein CASSFGTVTGNTIYF.

The rearrangement joins TRBV10-3 to TRBJ1-5; a possible D gene is TRBD1 (5 bases). The V and J ends lost 0 bases and 1 base respectively, with 13 bases between them. This CDR3 contains 17 residues. CDR1 is ENHRY, CDR2 SYGVKD, per germline. The CDR3 nucleotides are TGTGCCATCAGTGAGTCGACGACCCGGGGGAGCAATCAGCCCCAGCATTTT. Protein: CAISESTTRGSNQPQHF.

Regarding this clone: This same CDR3 is encoded by further DNA sequences in the sample. This chain links TRBV5-1 with TRBJ2-1; the D gene is possibly TRBD1 (6 bases). The V end lost 0 bases, the J end lost 3 bases, and 7 bases lay between the germline ends. Germline assignment: CDR1 SGHRS and CDR2 YFSETQ. This CDR3 comprises 14 residues. The CDR3 here is CASSLGTDYNEQFF. The CDR3 DNA sequence: TGCGCCAGCAGCTTGGGGACAGACTACAATGAGCAGTTCTTC.

The genes are TRBV18 and TRBJ1-4, with D unresolved. V was trimmed by 0 bases and J by 2 bases, leaving 1 base between them. CDR1 KGHSH and CDR2 LQKENI come from the germline V gene. The CDR3 has 13 amino acids. This chain's CDR3 is CASSPPTNEKLFF. The CDR3 DNA sequence: TGTGCCAGCTCACCACCCACTAATGAAAAACTGTTTTTT.

V is TRBV28 and J is TRBJ2-3; possibly TRBD1 for D (6 bases). Per the germline V gene, CDR1 is MDHEN and CDR2 is SYDVKM. Between the trimmed V and J ends, which lost 6 bases and 2 bases, there was a span of 15 bases. This CDR3 is 15 amino acids long. The CDR3 nucleotides read TGTGCCAGCAGCACTCTAGGGGGTCTCACAGATACGCAGTATTTT. Translated, it gives CASSTLGGLTDTQYF.

The chain joins TRBV5-1 to TRBJ2-3; 7 nucleotides match TRBD1. V gave up 0 bases and J gave up 4 bases; unmatched junction bases: 8. The CDR3 consists of 16 residues. The germline V gene has CDR1 SGHRS and CDR2 YFSETQ. The DNA for the CDR3 is TGCGCCAGCAGCTTGGCACTTACAGGGGACCCAGATACGCAGTATTTT. Translating gives CASSLALTGDPDTQYF.

The chain combines TRBV6-5 with TRBJ2-7; D unresolved. V was clipped by 0 bases and J by 2 bases, with 11 bases between them. Germline CDR1 and CDR2: MNHEY and SVGAGI. CDR3 length: 15 residues. The CDR3 region has the DNA TGTGCCAGCAGTTACTCCCACCTTCAAGCCTACGAGCAGTACTTC. This sequence encodes CASSYSHLQAYEQYF.

This clone was observed a few times. The gene calls are TRBV7-9 and TRBJ2-7; the match to TRBD1 covers 8 bases. J was trimmed by 3 bases and V by 4 bases; bases with no gene match: 8. The CDR3 runs 15 residues. Germline V gene lookup returns CDR1 SEHNR and CDR2 FQNEAQ (reference sequence). CDR3 region: CASSSRDRILYEQYF. The CDR3 bases are TGTGCCAGCAGCTCCCGGGACAGGATACTCTACGAGCAGTACTTC.

This chain connects TRBV18 to TRBJ2-7, with D perhaps TRBD1 or TRBD2 (5 bases each). The CDR3 runs to 13 residues. V lost 2 bases and J lost 6, with 11 bases in between. CDR1 and CDR2 (germline): KGHSH, LQKENI. The CDR3 DNA sequence: TGTGCCAGCTCACCATATACGAGGGGCGAGCAGTACTTC. It encodes CASSPYTRGEQYF. The full variable domain, completed using reference TRBV18 and TRBJ2-7, is NAGVMQNPRHLVRRRGQEARLRCSPMKGHSHVYWYRQLPEEGLKFMVYLQKENIIDESGMPKERFSAEFPKEGPSILRIQQVVRGDSAAYFCASSPYTRGEQYFGPGTRLTVT.

The V gene is TRBV5-1, the J gene TRBJ1-6, with a tentative D call TRBD1 (6 bases). In germline, CDR1 is SGHRS, CDR2 YFSETQ. The CDR3 spans 17 residues. With 4 bases removed from V and 8 bases from J, the gap between germline ends came to 22 bases. Here the CDR3 DNA reads TGCGCCAGCAGCACCCCCGGGGCGACAGGCGACTATTCACCCCTCCACTTT. It specifies CASSTPGATGDYSPLHF.

The chain uses TRBV5-5 and TRBJ1-3, with D unresolved. The germline V and J ends were trimmed by 0 bases and 1 base, with 5 bases remaining between them. This CDR3 spans 14 amino acids. The germline V gene has CDR1 SGHKS and CDR2 YYEKEE (reference sequence). The CDR3 loop reads CASSLGVSGNTIYF. CDR3 DNA sequence: TGTGCCAGCAGCTTGGGGGTGTCTGGAAACACCATATATTTT.

The J gene is TRBJ2-3, the V gene TRBV6-5; D possibly corresponds to TRBD2 (7 bases). The V gene lost 7 bases and the J gene lost 6 bases, with 14 bases spanning the gap. This CDR3 has 13 amino acids. Germline V gene lookup returns CDR1 MNHEY and CDR2 SVGAGI. The chain's CDR3 is CASILQGGDTQYF. CDR3 in DNA: TGTGCCAGCATCTTACAGGGAGGGGATACGCAGTATTTT.

The genes are TRBV4-1 and TRBJ2-1; D gene ambiguous. The CDR3 loop spans 11 amino acids. V was shortened by 4 bases and J by 11 bases, with 9 bases between the two germline ends. CDR1 is MGHRA and CDR2 is YSYEKL in the germline V gene. CDR3 DNA: TGCGCCAGCAGCCGAGACTTTCAGCAGTTCTTC. Translating gives CASSRDFQQFF.

This sequence joins TRBV23-1 and TRBJ1-3; no clear D. TRBV23-1 is an open reading frame, and its role is uncertain. V gave up 9 bases and J gave up 0 bases, with 9 bases separating them. This CDR3 spans 13 amino acids. The CDR3, as DNA: TGCGCCAGAGCCCCCGGCTCTGGAAACACCATATATTTT. Translation gives CARAPGSGNTIYF.

The genes are TRBV27 and TRBJ1-2; 7 bases are a match to TRBD1. Germline V lookup: CDR1 MNHEY, CDR2 SMNVEV (reference sequence). This CDR3 spans 15 amino acids. Trimming took 2 bases from V and 5 from J; bases not matched to a gene: 8. CDR3 amino acids: CASSLGTAGTYGYTF. In nucleotides, the CDR3 is TGTGCCAGCAGTTTAGGGACAGCTGGGACGTATGGCTACACCTTC.

The V gene is TRBV19, the J gene TRBJ1-5; perhaps TRBD1 as D (5 bases). CDR3 length: 17 residues. Trimming took 0 bases from V and 6 from J, leaving 18 bases between them. Per germline, CDR1 LNHDA and CDR2 SQIVND (reference sequence). The CDR3 nucleotides read TGTGCCAGTAGTATAGATACGGGGCATCGAGGAGGTCAGCCCCAGCATTTT. Translating it yields CASSIDTGHRGGQPQHF.

The rearrangement uses TRBV7-9 and TRBJ1-2; 8 bases align to TRBD1. V lost 5 bases and J lost 7; bases outside the gene matches: 9. The CDR3 is made up of 14 amino acids. Looked up from germline, CDR1 is SEHNR and CDR2 is FQNEAQ (reference sequence). The CDR3 DNA reads as TGTGCCAGCAGCCTTCAAGGACAGGGTCGTGGCTACACCTTC. It encodes CASSLQGQGRGYTF. The complete variable domain, with remaining parts taken from reference TRBV7-9 and TRBJ1-2, reads DTGVSQNPRHKITKRGQNVTFRCDPISEHNRLYWYRQTLGQGPEFLTYFQNEAQLEKSRLLSDRFSAERPKGSFSTLEIQRTEQGDSAMYLCASSLQGQGRGYTFGSGTRLTVV.

The V and J genes are TRBV10-3 and TRBJ2-5; TRBD2 agrees at 8 bases. The CDR3 is 14 amino acids. V lost 4 bases, J lost 11 bases, and 12 bases stayed unmatched. In germline, CDR1 is ENHRY, CDR2 SYGVKD. Here the CDR3 DNA reads TGTGCCATCAGTGTGGGAGACGGGGGGGATTCGCAGTACTTC. It encodes CAISVGDGGDSQYF.

The chain is built from TRBV11-2 and TRBJ1-2; 8 bases map to TRBD1. Germline loops: CDR1 SGHAT, CDR2 FQNNGV. J gave up 7 bases and V 5 bases, and 12 bases lay outside the gene matches. The CDR3 extends over 15 amino acids. The DNA of the CDR3 is TGTGCCAGCAGCACCCGGACAGGGATGAGGCTTGGCTACACCTTC. It specifies CASSTRTGMRLGYTF.

This clone was counted between two and nine times. The rearrangement uses TRBV18 and TRBJ2-7; perhaps TRBD2 as D (7 bases). Germline CDR1 reads KGHSH; CDR2 reads LQKENI. CDR3 length: 16 residues. Trimming removed 6 bases from V and 5 bases from J, with 23 bases in between. CDR3 in DNA: TGTGCCAGCTCCTACGTGGGGGCGGGAGACAAGGACGAGCAGTACTTC. Encoded protein: CASSYVGAGDKDEQYF.

The chain uses TRBV6-5 and TRBJ2-5; no clear D. Trimming pared 6 bases from V and 0 bases from J, leaving 11 bases between. The CDR3 is 14 residues long. Germline values: CDR1 MNHEY, CDR2 SVGAGI. The DNA for the CDR3 is TGTGCCAGCAGGGACGTGGCAGACCAAGAGACCCAGTACTTC. Residues: CASRDVADQETQYF.

The chain combines TRBV7-9 with TRBJ1-5; D unclear. Germline CDR1 and CDR2: SEHNR and FQNEAQ (reference sequence). V shed 3 bases and J shed 3 bases, with 9 bases lying between them. The CDR3 loop spans 14 amino acids. Here the CDR3 DNA reads TGTGCCAGCAGCTTGGGTGGTACCAATCAGCCCCAGCATTTT. This codes for CASSLGGTNQPQHF. The entire variable domain, with the rest obtained from reference TRBV7-9 and TRBJ1-5, is as follows: DTGVSQNPRHKITKRGQNVTFRCDPISEHNRLYWYRQTLGQGPEFLTYFQNEAQLEKSRLLSDRFSAERPKGSFSTLEIQRTEQGDSAMYLCASSLGGTNQPQHFGDGTRLSIL.

The V and J genes are TRBV24-1 and TRBJ1-2; TRBD1 matches at 10 bases. Trimming cost V 9 bases and J 4 bases; bases outside gene matches: 13. Germline V lookup: CDR1 KGHDR, CDR2 SFDVKD. The CDR3 extends over 16 amino acids. The chain's CDR3 is CATLGDRGSLGYGYTF. DNA for the CDR3: TGTGCCACCCTGGGGGACAGGGGTTCTCTTGGCTATGGCTACACCTTC.

The count of this clone is one. V usage is TRBV9 and J usage is TRBJ1-1, with 7 bases lining up with TRBD1. The ends lost 2 bases at V and 5 bases at J; junction bases unmatched: 3. CDR3 length: 13 residues. The germline gives CDR1 SGDLS, CDR2 YYNGEE. The CDR3 coding sequence is TGTGCCAGCAGCGTTCAGGGGGGGACTGAAGCTTTCTTT. This codes for CASSVQGGTEAFF.